There are a few counts of the clone carrying this TCR beta chain. A read error may account for a junction end that differs from germline. One entry per CDR3 protein results from TCRdb running MiXCR on the 5' RACE reads. In the table there are tens of thousands of distinct CDR3 sequences, more than 15% of which are singletons. This specimen comes from a study of early T cells in non-severe SARS-CoV-2 infection. Sequencing was performed on whole blood, taken at baseline. The TCR was taken from an adult who was a healthcare worker with PCR-confirmed SARS-CoV-2 infection or an uninfected control (not recorded which).

The DNA of the CDR3 is TGTGCCAGCAGTTCCACCGGGACAGGGGGTTACGAGCGGTACTTC. This sequence encodes CASSSTGTGGYERYF. The rearrangement joins TRBV6-6 to TRBJ2-7, with TRBD1 identical over 11 bases. The CDR3 has 15 residues. The V gene's germline CDR1 is MNHNY and CDR2 SVGAGI (reference sequence).